The text below deals with one T cell receptor (beta chain). What it binds is unknown. These data are taken from a study of PD-L1 blockade in urothelial cancer. Study background: About 90% of the roughly 30 patients were men with bladder-origin urothelial cancer. Prior exposure to chemotherapy in patients amounted to 0 to 3 regimens received. Blood was evaluated 3 weeks (second dose) and 6 weeks after therapy began.

Sequencing used immunoSEQ multiplex PCR; TCRdb keeps in-frame clones, though not all of them. This table holds under 120,000 clones, approximately 85% found once. Findings of the study overall: Pretreatment blood TCR clonality under the median forecast improved survival.

V was shortened by 3 bases and J by 7 bases, with 16 bases between the two germline ends. Germline CDR1 is GTSNPN and CDR2 is SVGIG (reference sequence). This CDR3 region has 14 residues. This material consisted of PBMCs, taken around atezolizumab (anti-PD-L1) treatment. V and J are TRBV30 and TRBJ2-1; possibly TRBD2 for D (6 bases). The sequence was obtained from a man aged 50-60 years with urothelial cancer. CDR3 loop: CAWSRVGGANEQFF. The CDR3 bases are TGTGCCTGGAGCAGAGTAGGCGGGGCTAATGAGCAGTTCTTC. The full variable domain, in which reference TRBV30 and TRBJ2-1 provide the parts outside the CDR3, is SQTIHQWPATLVQPVGSPLSLECTVEGTSNPNLYWYRQAAGRGLQLLFYSVGIGQISSEVPQNLSASRPQDRQFILSSKKLLLSDSGFYLCAWSRVGGANEQFFGPGTRLTVL.